The next 9 T cell receptor beta chains were all read from a single sample in a study of T cells in localized non-small cell lung cancer. This table comes from immunoSEQ multiplex PCR, and its TCRdb copy is limited to in-frame clones, with some not included. The sample lists over 2,500 clones, 25% to 30% occurring once. The source material was lung tumor tissue, sampled before any cancer treatment. The receptors here all came from a male donor older than 55 with stage II squamous cell lung carcinoma.

The CDR3 DNA is TGCGCCAGCAGCTTGGCCGTTCGGGGGGATACCGGGGAGCTGTTTTTT. It codes for CASSLAVRGDTGELFF. This rearrangement joins TRBV5-1 to TRBJ2-2; 7 bases align to TRBD2. The germline CDR1 and CDR2 sequences are SGHRS and YFSETQ. V trimming: 0 bases; J trimming: 5 bases; junction bases outside the gene matches: 7. The CDR3 sequence is 16 residues long.

This clone is medium-sized in the sample. The genes are TRBV7-2 and TRBJ2-3, with no clear D. V gave up 5 bases and J gave up 7 bases, with 13 bases separating them. The germline V gene has CDR1 SGHTA and CDR2 FQGNSA. The CDR3 loop spans 13 amino acids. In DNA form, the CDR3 reads TGTGCCAGCAGCCCCGGACCTAAACATACGCAGTATTTT. Protein: CASSPGPKHTQYF.

Within the sample, this clone is medium-sized. The V call is TRBV1, the J call TRBJ1-2. TRBV1 corresponds to a pseudogene. This CDR3 has 17 residues. CDR3 loop: CASSQEREGASVYGYTF. The CDR3 DNA sequence: TGCGCCAGCAGCCAAGAGAGGGAAGGGGCATCGGTTTATGGCTACACCTTC.

V usage is TRBV29-1 and J usage is TRBJ1-1, with D possibly being TRBD1 (6 bases). Trimming stripped 7 bases from V and 5 bases from J, with 17 bases between. The CDR3 is 13 residues long. CDR1 and CDR2 (germline): SQVTM, ANQGSEA. The CDR3 nucleotides are TGCAGCGCCCACGGGGGGGGCGGAACTGAAGCTTTCTTT. It yields the protein CSAHGGGGTEAFF.

There are a few counts of this clone. The chain uses TRBV11-3 and TRBJ2-2; TRBD2 matches at 7 bases. From germline, CDR1 is SGHNT and CDR2 YENEEA. V trimming: 3 bases; J trimming: 0 bases; junction bases outside the gene matches: 4. This CDR3 is built from 16 residues. This chain's CDR3 is CASSLGLAANTGELFF. CDR3 coding DNA: TGTGCCAGCAGCTTGGGGCTAGCGGCGAACACCGGGGAGCTGTTTTTT.

This clone was observed at least ten times. The chain recombines TRBV11-3 with TRBJ1-5; perhaps TRBD1 as D (6 bases). The germline gives CDR1 SGHNT, CDR2 YENEEA. The CDR3 sequence is 14 residues long. V gave up 0 bases and J gave up 8 bases, with 11 bases separating them. The CDR3 nucleotides read TGTGCCAGCAGCTTAGAAGGGGGGCAGAAGCCCCAGCATTTT. It specifies CASSLEGGQKPQHF.

This clone was detected a few times. The chain carries TRBV11-3 and TRBJ1-1; 9 positions match TRBD1. CDR1 and CDR2 (germline): SGHNT, YENEEA. The CDR3 spans 16 residues. Trimming at V came to 2 bases and at J to 0 bases, leaving 4 bases not matched to a gene. DNA for the CDR3: TGTGCCAGCAGCTTAACACAGGGGGCCGTGAACACTGAAGCTTTCTTT. Its protein product is CASSLTQGAVNTEAFF.

This clone is termed medium-sized. This chain links TRBV6-8 with TRBJ2-1; TRBD1 might be the D (5 bases). Germline CDR1 is MNHGY and CDR2 is SAAAGT. V lost 2 bases and J 8 bases, leaving 7 bases between the germline ends. The CDR3 loop spans 12 amino acids. CDR3 sequence (DNA): TGTGCCAGCAGTTACGAAGGGGATGAGCAGTTCTTC. It specifies CASSYEGDEQFF.

By share, this clone counts as large (0.1 to 1%). This chain links TRBV30 with TRBJ1-6; 7 bases agree with TRBD1. This CDR3 region has 16 residues. The junction had 13 bases not matched to a gene; V was cut back by 0 bases and J by 11 bases. CDR1 and CDR2 (germline): GTSNPN, SVGIG (reference sequence). CDR3 nucleotide sequence: TGTGCCTGGAGTGTACGAGGGGGCGGCCCTAGGGCACCCCTCCACTTT. It specifies CAWSVRGGGPRAPLHF.